This TCR beta chain originates from a study of blood T cells in healthy people across ages. Whole-study results and caveats: Higher diversity and more naive CD4+ cells were features of long-lived donors, compared to aged donors.

Then a second PCR, running roughly 7 to 11 cycles, was carried out with a sample-barcoded 5' primer and a J-beta primer mix. TCRdb redid the calling of the 5' RACE reads with MiXCR, one entry per CDR3 protein. The sample holds over 950,000 distinct CDR3 sequences; roughly 51% are singletons and the top ten take 20% to 25%. As for this clonotype: The target antigen is unknown.

The ends were cut back, 7 bases at V and 5 bases at J, with 12 bases in the middle. The V gene's germline CDR1 is SGHRS and CDR2 YFSETQ. The CDR3 length is 12 residues. The sequence was collected from a woman between 55 and 75 years old in good health. What was sequenced was blood. J is TRBJ1-1 and V is TRBV5-1; D unclear. The CDR3 spells CASSEGITEAFF. As DNA, the CDR3 is TGCGCCAGCTCCGAGGGAATAACTGAAGCTTTCTTT.